A selection of T cell receptor beta chains follows, all from one sample in a study of shared clonotypes between healthy human individuals. The repertoire was sequenced with immunoSEQ multiplex PCR; TCRdb's copy has only in-frame clones and lacks some. There are 330,000 or so clones in the sample; approximately 74% occur only once, and 10% lies in the top ten. Sequencing input: memory CD4+ T cells sorted from blood. The source is a man aged 30 to 39 in good health. Both conserved end residues are part of each CDR3. D genes are given only for firm matches. Expanded clones get a size class; other rows say once, few or many, or leave the size out.

>.|once|TRBJ2-1|TRBV20-1
CSASDVDRFF
TGCAGTGCTTCGGACGTCGATCGGTTCTTC
>.|.|TRBJ2-1|TRBV5-1
CASRREPGVGNEQFF
TGCGCCAGCAGGCGAGAACCTGGGGTCGGGAATGAGCAGTTCTTC
>.|.|TRBJ1-1|TRBV7-6
CASTQQVNTEAFF
TGTGCCAGCACCCAACAGGTGAACACTGAAGCTTTCTTT
>.|.|TRBJ2-7|TRBV15
CATSRGQVVSYEQYF
TGTGCCACCAGCAGAGGACAGGTAGTCTCCTACGAGCAGTACTTC
>.|.|TRBJ1-4|TRBV30
CAWSRGGEKLFF
TGTGCCTGGAGTAGGGGGGGTGAAAAACTGTTTTTT
>TRBD1|.|TRBJ1-2|TRBV10-2
CASSEYRGADGYTF
TGCGCCAGCAGTGAGTACAGGGGTGCAGATGGCTACACCTTC
>.|.|TRBJ1-3|TRBV28
CASLAPGTSDTIYF
TGTGCCAGCCTCGCCCCCGGGACGAGCGACACCATATATTTT
>.|.|TRBJ2-6|TRBV28
CASSFTGQISSGANVLTF
TGTGCCAGCAGTTTCACAGGCCAGATTAGCTCTGGGGCCAACGTCCTGACTTTC
>TRBD2|.|TRBJ2-7|TRBV7-2
CASSLRLAGWRYF
TGTGCCAGCAGCTTACGGCTAGCGGGATGGCGGTACTTC
>.|.|TRBJ2-7|TRBV5-1
CASSFLGIAYEQYF
TGCGCCAGCAGCTTTTTAGGCATCGCCTACGAGCAGTACTTC
>TRBD1|.|TRBJ2-2|TRBV19
CASSIQGATGELFF
TGTGCCAGTAGTATTCAGGGGGCAACCGGGGAGCTGTTTTTT
>.|.|TRBJ2-3|TRBV5-4
CASSLGWRETDTQYF
TGTGCCAGCAGCTTAGGGTGGCGGGAAACAGATACGCAGTATTTT
>TRBD2|.|TRBJ2-7|TRBV2
CASSGLREDDEQYF
TGTGCCAGCAGTGGGCTGCGGGAGGACGACGAGCAGTACTTC
>.|.|TRBJ1-1|TRBV19
CASSIRAGVYTEAFF
TGTGCCAGTAGTATACGCGCTGGGGTGTACACTGAAGCTTTCTTT
>TRBD1|.|TRBJ2-7|TRBV14
CASSRLGQLDTYEQYF
TGTGCCAGCAGCCGCTTGGGACAGCTGGATACCTACGAGCAGTACTTC